This TCR beta chain came from a study of early T cells in non-severe SARS-CoV-2 infection. Study-level background: Bulk RNA from unsorted whole blood was sequenced; chains were unpaired.

V gave up 2 bases and J gave up 7 bases; unmatched junction bases: 1. CDR3 length: 14 amino acids. CDR1 and CDR2 (germline): KGHSH, LQKENI. Tagging with unique molecular identifiers was applied to individual cDNA molecules. TCRdb called the 5' RACE reads again in MiXCR, with one record for every CDR3 protein. The sample has about 80,000 distinct CDR3 sequences; 12% are singletons. This clonotype was seen repeatedly, ten times or more. Sequencing was carried out using whole blood. The sequence was collected from an adult who was a healthcare worker with PCR-confirmed SARS-CoV-2 infection or an uninfected control (not recorded which). This rearrangement joins TRBV18 to TRBJ1-6; 8 nucleotides agree with TRBD1. The CDR3 DNA sequence: TGTGCCAGCTCACCAGGGACAGGAAATTCACCCCTCCACTTT. Translation: CASSPGTGNSPLHF.